Listed here is a single TCR beta chain. Its cognate antigen is unknown. The data belong to a study of cytomegalovirus exposure and HLA in healthy donors. Study findings and constraints: Overall, some 160 TCR beta chains were annotated as cytomegalovirus-associated. No immune exposure information besides CMV serostatus was available.

CDR3 size: 15 residues. With 3 bases clipped from V and 2 bases from J, the junction kept 6 bases outside the gene matches. Per the germline V gene, CDR1 is SNHLY and CDR2 is FYNNEI. Use of 60 Vbeta and 13 Jbeta primers characterized the PCR. Assay used: immunoSEQ multiplex PCR; TCRdb lists only in-frame clones, some missing. The sample has some 140,000 clones; about 80% are singletons. The sequenced sample was PBMCs. This TCR was recovered from a man aged 50-60 years in good health and CMV-seronegative. This rearrangement joins TRBV2 to TRBJ2-5, with TRBD1 matching over 7 bases. CDR3 in amino acids: CASSDMGQPQETQYF. Here the CDR3 DNA reads TGTGCCAGCAGTGATATGGGACAGCCTCAAGAGACCCAGTACTTC. The full variable domain, rest sourced from reference TRBV2 and TRBJ2-5, is EPEVTQTPSHQVTQMGQEVILRCVPISNHLYFYWYRQILGQKVEFLVSFYNNEISEKSEIFDDQFSVERPDGSNFTLKIRSTKLEDSAMYFCASSDMGQPQETQYFGPGTRLLVL.